This T cell receptor (beta chain) was sequenced for a study of T cells in Graves' hyperthyroidism and ophthalmopathy. General study results and limits: Before onset, ophthalmopathy was predicted by the model a median around 6.2 months earlier.

As to this clonotype: Its antigen is not known.

TCR beta CDR3 regions were amplified from RNA. HTBI primers were the set used in a first-round RT-PCR of the TCR CDR3. TCRdb passed the multiplex PCR reads through MiXCR, listing each CDR3 protein once. The sample lists about 740,000 distinct CDR3 sequences, around 15% occurring once. The CDR3 loop spans 15 amino acids. Deletions cut 0 bases from V and 4 bases from J, with 10 bases between. Per the germline V gene, CDR1 is LNHNV and CDR2 is YYDKDF (reference sequence). The V call is TRBV15, the J call TRBJ1-3; D remains ambiguous. This clonotype was sampled from a woman in her late teens or twenties with Graves' hyperthyroidism. The source material was blood. This CDR3 is CATSRELGVGNTIYF. CDR3 DNA: TGTGCCACCAGCAGAGAGCTAGGAGTCGGAAACACCATATATTTT.